These 18 T cell receptor beta chains were sequenced from one sample in a study of T cells in Graves' hyperthyroidism and ophthalmopathy. The CDR3 regions of TCR beta were amplified from RNA transcripts. The study used the HTBI primer set for a first-round RT-PCR of the TCR CDR3. Via MiXCR, TCRdb re-called the multiplex PCR reads, giving one row per CDR3 protein. Here the sample spans more than 450,000 distinct CDR3 sequences, nearly 20% being singletons. The sample taken for sequencing was blood. The receptors derive from a man in his forties or fifties with Graves' ophthalmopathy.

The genes are TRBV5-8 and TRBJ1-2; D gene ambiguous. Germline V gene data show CDR1 as SGHTS and CDR2 as YDEGEE. Trimming stripped 1 base from V and 4 bases from J, with 8 bases between. This CDR3 is built from 13 residues. CDR3 loop: CASSLKSPYGYTF. CDR3 sequence (DNA): TGTGCCAGCAGCTTGAAGAGCCCCTATGGCTACACCTTC.

V gene TRBV7-8 combines with J gene TRBJ1-4; tentative D call: TRBD1 (6 bases). Germline V gene lookup returns CDR1 SGHVS and CDR2 FQNEAQ. Deletions cut 5 bases from V and 6 bases from J, with 16 bases between. The CDR3 contains 15 residues. The CDR3 DNA is TGTGCCAGCAGCCGGGGGCAGGGTTTGTATGAAAAACTGTTTTTT. Protein: CASSRGQGLYEKLFF.

The V and J genes are TRBV6-1 and TRBJ1-5, with D unclear. This CDR3 region has 18 residues. Per germline, CDR1 MNHNS and CDR2 SASEGT. V lost 2 bases, J lost 0 bases, and 17 bases lay in between. The CDR3 DNA reads TGTGCCAGCAGTGAAATGGTATCGGCGGGGAGTAGCAATCAGCCCCAGCATTTT. Amino acid sequence: CASSEMVSAGSSNQPQHF.

J is TRBJ1-5 and V is TRBV10-3; D is undetermined. Deletions cut 2 bases from V and 5 bases from J, with 4 bases between. This CDR3 spans 12 amino acids. From germline, CDR1 is ENHRY and CDR2 SYGVKD. Written as DNA, the CDR3 is TGTGCCATCAGTGAGAGGGATCAGCCCCAGCATTTT. Its protein is CAISERDQPQHF.

This clonotype was counted ten times or more. The V call is TRBV2, the J call TRBJ1-2; TRBD1 agrees at 9 bases. This CDR3 has 15 amino acids. CDR1 and CDR2 from the germline V gene are SNHLY and FYNNEI. J gave up 8 bases and V 6 bases, and 13 bases lay outside the gene matches. CDR3 nucleotides: TGTGCCAGCAGCGAATTACAGGGGGCGTTGGGGGGCTACACCTTC. The encoded protein is CASSELQGALGGYTF.

This chain uses TRBV13 with TRBJ2-3, with D perhaps assigned TRBD1 or TRBD2 (5 bases each). The germline gives CDR1 PRHDT, CDR2 FYEKMQ (reference sequence). CDR3 length equals 17 residues. Trimming took off 4 bases at V and 0 bases at J, with 17 bases between the two ends. CDR3 nucleotides: TGTGCCAGCAGCTCCCTAGGTTGGGGGAAGAGCACAGATACGCAGTATTTT. Its protein product is CASSSLGWGKSTDTQYF.

This clonotype turned up a few times. V is TRBV10-3 and J is TRBJ1-1; TRBD1 might be the D (5 bases). Trimming took off 6 bases at V and 1 base at J, with 12 bases between the two ends. Germline loops: CDR1 ENHRY, CDR2 SYGVKD. CDR3 size: 14 residues. The CDR3 nucleotides are TGTGCCATCAGGGGCGACAGAGAGAACACTGAAGCTTTCTTT. Its translation: CAIRGDRENTEAFF.

This clonotype was counted between two and nine times. V gene TRBV5-6 combines with J gene TRBJ2-3; 7 bases line up with TRBD2. CDR3 length equals 16 residues. The V segment lost 3 bases and the J segment 4 bases; nucleotides outside the gene matches: 11. Germline CDR1 reads SGHDT; CDR2 reads YYEEEE. The CDR3 DNA is TGTGCCAGCAGCTCTAGGACTAGAGGCCTCCCAGATACGCAGTATTTT. Its protein product is CASSSRTRGLPDTQYF. Combining the CDR3 with reference TRBV5-6 and TRBJ2-3 gives the whole variable domain DAGVTQSPTHLIKTRGQQVTLRCSPKSGHDTVSWYQQALGQGPQFIFQYYEEEERQRGNFPDRFSGHQFPNYSSELNVNALLLGDSALYLCASSSRTRGLPDTQYFGPGTRLTVL.

This rearrangement joins TRBV6-5 to TRBJ2-7, with 12 bases that match TRBD2. There are 15 residues in the CDR3. Trimming cost V 4 bases and J 3 bases; bases outside gene matches: 4. CDR1 MNHEY and CDR2 SVGAGI come from the germline V gene. CDR3 in amino acids: CASSSRTSGVYEQYF. Written as DNA, the CDR3 is TGTGCCAGCAGTTCACGGACTAGCGGGGTCTACGAGCAGTACTTC.

The chain has TRBV5-6 and TRBJ1-5; D is unclear. V lost 4 bases, J lost 4 bases, and 12 bases lay in between. Germline CDR1 SGHDT, CDR2 YYEEEE. The CDR3 length is 14 residues. CDR3 nucleotide sequence: TGTGCCAGCAGCGTTCGACGGGGAAATCAGCCCCAGCATTTT. Amino acid sequence: CASSVRRGNQPQHF. Looking up the rest from reference TRBV5-6 and TRBJ1-5 gives the full variable domain: DAGVTQSPTHLIKTRGQQVTLRCSPKSGHDTVSWYQQALGQGPQFIFQYYEEEERQRGNFPDRFSGHQFPNYSSELNVNALLLGDSALYLCASSVRRGNQPQHFGDGTRLSIL.

This clonotype appeared a few times. This chain joins TRBV12-3 or TRBV12-4 and TRBJ1-4, with D hard to call. Trimming removed 3 bases from V and 11 bases from J, with 7 bases in between. The CDR3 is 11 amino acids. CDR3 sequence: CASSFGTKLFF. The DNA of the CDR3 is TGTGCCAGCAGTTTTGGAACGAAACTGTTTTTT.

In this sample, this clonotype turned up many times. The chain uses TRBV27 and TRBJ2-5; D is perhaps TRBD1 or TRBD2 (5 bases each). Trimming stripped 3 bases from V and 5 bases from J, with 13 bases between. Germline V CDR1 and CDR2: MNHEY, SMNVEV (reference sequence). This CDR3 spans 14 amino acids. CDR3 protein: CASSLMGVIETQYF. In DNA form, the CDR3 reads TGTGCCAGCAGTTTGATGGGGGTTATTGAGACCCAGTACTTC.

J is TRBJ1-2 and V is TRBV4-1, with a weak D call TRBD1 (6 bases). Germline CDR1 reads MGHRA; CDR2 reads YSYEKL. The CDR3 totals 13 residues. With 1 base removed from V and 6 bases from J, the gap between germline ends came to 9 bases. Written as DNA, the CDR3 is TGCGCCAGCAGCCAAGTGTCAGGGGATGGCTACACCTTC. Translated, it gives CASSQVSGDGYTF.

The table lists this clonotype with many counts. CDR3 protein: CASSPQQGWTEAFF. DNA for the CDR3: TGTGCCAGCAGCCCTCAACAGGGATGGACTGAAGCTTTCTTT. This sequence joins TRBV12-3 or TRBV12-4 and TRBJ1-1; maybe TRBD1 (6 bases). This CDR3 has 14 amino acids. V lost 6 bases and J lost 5, with 16 bases in between.

The V gene is TRBV7-3, the J gene TRBJ1-6; no clear D. CDR1 SGHTA and CDR2 FQGTGA come from the germline V gene. The CDR3 is 16 amino acids. V dropped 2 bases and J dropped 3 bases, with 11 bases sitting between them. In DNA form, the CDR3 reads TGTGCCAGCAGCTTAGGCGGACGGATCTATAATTCACCCCTCCACTTT. Protein sequence: CASSLGGRIYNSPLHF.

The genes are TRBV6-9 and TRBJ2-5, with D unclear. Between the trimmed V and J ends, which lost 0 bases and 4 bases, there was a span of 12 bases. Germline V gene data show CDR1 as MNHGY and CDR2 as SVAAGI. CDR3 length equals 15 residues. CDR3 bases: TGTGCCAGCAGTTATTCATCTTTTAGAGGAGAGACCCAGTACTTC. Its translation is CASSYSSFRGETQYF.

This chain connects TRBV19 to TRBJ2-5; maybe TRBD2 (6 bases). The V end lost 6 bases, the J end lost 5 bases, and 16 bases lay between the germline ends. Germline loops: CDR1 LNHDA, CDR2 SQIVND (reference sequence). There are 14 residues in the CDR3. The CDR3 nucleotides are TGTGCCAGTAGGAGCCCGGGACTGTCGGAGACCCAGTACTTC. Residues: CASRSPGLSETQYF.

The rearrangement uses TRBV6-2 or TRBV6-3 and TRBJ1-3, with D tentatively TRBD1 (6 bases). There are 14 residues in the CDR3. Looked up from germline, CDR1 is MNHEY and CDR2 is SVGEGT. V lost 0 bases and J 8 bases, leaving 11 bases between the germline ends. CDR3 in amino acids: CASSYSAGEDTIYF. The CDR3 DNA is TGTGCCAGCAGTTACTCGGCAGGGGAAGACACCATATATTTT.